The 3 T cell receptor beta chains below come from one sample, sequenced in a study of glioma-infiltrating T cells. Amplification of TCR alpha and beta CDR3 regions from RNA used iRepertoire nested multiplex PCR. One entry per CDR3 protein results from TCRdb running MiXCR on the multiplex PCR reads. The sample includes about 130,000 distinct CDR3 sequences, 20% to 25% of them seen just once. Sequencing was done on a sample of glioma tissue, nonneoplastic brain tissue, or PBMCs (not recorded which). These receptors came from a human donor with low-grade glioma or glioblastoma, undergoing nonglioma brain surgery, or in good health (not recorded which).

This clonotype was counted a few times. This chain joins TRBV2 and TRBJ2-2; TRBD1 matches 9 bases. There are 15 residues in the CDR3. Losses at the gene ends were 6 bases for V and 2 bases for J; bases not matched to a gene: 4. In germline, CDR1 is SNHLY, CDR2 FYNNEI. The CDR3 spells CASRTGQGNTGELFF. The CDR3 coding sequence is TGTGCCAGCAGAACGGGACAGGGTAACACCGGGGAGCTGTTTTTT.

As concerns this clonotype: It may be a read error: a sequence one base away is much more abundant. V usage is TRBV3-1 and J usage is TRBJ2-1; TRBD2 matches 11 bases. Germline assignment: CDR1 LGHDT and CDR2 YNNKEL (reference sequence). The CDR3 loop spans 18 amino acids. With V trimmed by 0 bases and J by 5 bases, 9 bases remained unmatched. CDR3 DNA sequence: TGTGCCAGCAGCCAAGATTTACTAGCGGGAGAGTGGAACAATGAGCAGTTCTTC. Amino acid sequence: CASSQDLLAGEWNNEQFF.

This clonotype was observed many times. The CDR3 loop reads CASSLAGVGHTEAFF. CDR3 nucleotides: TGTGCCAGCAGCTTAGCTGGGGTGGGACACACTGAAGCTTTCTTT. The V call is TRBV7-6, the J call TRBJ1-1, with D possibly being TRBD1 (5 bases). Trimming stripped 0 bases from V and 3 bases from J, with 11 bases between. Germline assignment: CDR1 SGHVS and CDR2 FNYEAQ. The CDR3 contains 15 residues.